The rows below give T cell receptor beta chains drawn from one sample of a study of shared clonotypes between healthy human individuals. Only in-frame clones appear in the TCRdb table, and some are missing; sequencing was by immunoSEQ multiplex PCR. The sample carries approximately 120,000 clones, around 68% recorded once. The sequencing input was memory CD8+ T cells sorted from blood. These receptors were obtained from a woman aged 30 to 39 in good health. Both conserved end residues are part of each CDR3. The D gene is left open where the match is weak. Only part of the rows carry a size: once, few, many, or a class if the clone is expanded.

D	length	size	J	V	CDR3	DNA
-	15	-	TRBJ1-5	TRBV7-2	CASSLPPWREGPQHF	TGTGCCAGCAGCTTACCCCCATGGCGGGAAGGGCCCCAGCATTTT
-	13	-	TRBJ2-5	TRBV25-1	CASSDPEQETQYF	TGTGCCAGCAGTGATCCTGAACAAGAGACCCAGTACTTC
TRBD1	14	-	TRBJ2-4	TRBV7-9	CASSLGQGADIQYF	TGTGCCAGCAGCTTAGGACAGGGAGCAGACATTCAGTACTTC
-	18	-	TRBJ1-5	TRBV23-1	CASSLRTHWNDSNQPQHF	TGCGCCAGCAGTCTTAGGACACACTGGAACGATAGCAATCAGCCCCAGCATTTT
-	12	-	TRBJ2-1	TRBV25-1	CASSAVHNEQFF	TGTGCCAGCAGTGCGGTGCACAATGAGCAGTTCTTC
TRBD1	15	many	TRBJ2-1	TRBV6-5	CASSLGQPATDEQFF	TGTGCCAGCAGTCTGGGACAGCCTGCGACGGATGAGCAGTTCTTC
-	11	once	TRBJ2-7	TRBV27	CASSPGYEQYF	TGTGCCAGCAGTCCAGGCTACGAGCAGTACTTC
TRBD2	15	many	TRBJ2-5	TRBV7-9	CASSFGGGPMETQYF	TGTGCCAGCAGCTTTGGGGGAGGGCCGATGGAGACCCAGTACTTC
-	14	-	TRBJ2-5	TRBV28	CASSLGLIEETQYF	TGTGCCAGCAGTTTAGGACTAATTGAAGAGACCCAGTACTTC
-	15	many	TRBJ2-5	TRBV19	CASSPGLPGSETQYF	TGTGCCAGTAGTCCCGGGCTCCCTGGGTCGGAGACCCAGTACTTC
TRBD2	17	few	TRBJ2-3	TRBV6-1	CASSEAVAGGPTDTQYF	TGTGCCAGCAGTGAAGCGGTAGCGGGAGGGCCCACAGATACGCAGTATTTT
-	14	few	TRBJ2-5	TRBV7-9	CASSAVGSQETQYF	TGTGCCAGCAGCGCCGTGGGGTCCCAAGAGACCCAGTACTTC
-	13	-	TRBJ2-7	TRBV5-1	CASSFGLYYEQYF	TGCGCCAGCAGCTTCGGACTGTACTACGAGCAGTACTTC
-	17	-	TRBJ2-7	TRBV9	CASSPRVLTSMGYEQYF	TGTGCCAGCAGCCCCCGCGTGTTAACAAGTATGGGCTACGAGCAGTACTTC
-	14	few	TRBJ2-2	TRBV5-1	CASNPGENTGELFF	TGCGCCAGCAACCCCGGGGAGAACACCGGGGAGCTGTTTTTT
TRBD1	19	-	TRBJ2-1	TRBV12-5	CASGLVVPRTGPSYNEQFF	TGTGCTAGTGGTTTGGTAGTTCCCCGGACAGGACCCTCCTACAATGAGCAGTTCTTC
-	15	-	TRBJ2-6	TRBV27	CASRRQSSGANVLTF	TGTGCCAGCAGGAGACAGAGCTCTGGGGCCAACGTCCTGACTTTC
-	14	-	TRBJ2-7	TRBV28	CASSTLGLIYEQYF	TGTGCCAGCAGTACCCTGGGACTGATCTACGAGCAGTACTTC
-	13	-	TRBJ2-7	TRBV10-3	CAISGKDYYEQYF	TGTGCCATCAGTGGTAAGGATTACTACGAGCAGTACTTC
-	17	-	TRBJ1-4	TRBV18	CASSPGRVLSTNEKLFF	TGTGCCAGCTCACCAGGCAGGGTATTGTCAACTAATGAAAAACTGTTTTTT
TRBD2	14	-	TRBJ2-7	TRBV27	CASVSSGSFNEQYF	TGTGCCAGCGTATCTAGCGGGAGCTTTAACGAGCAGTACTTC
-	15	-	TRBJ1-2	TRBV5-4	CASSLKMDLPYGYTF	TGTGCCAGCAGCCTCAAGATGGATCTTCCGTATGGCTACACCTTC
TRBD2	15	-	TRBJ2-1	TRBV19	CASSPGTSGSNEQFF	TGTGCCAGTAGTCCCGGGACTAGCGGGAGTAATGAGCAGTTCTTC